This note documents a single T cell receptor (beta chain) sequence. This clone was observed once. This clone's antigen is unknown. Base qualities were left out, and no much larger clone turns up one base away. Read against the paper, the sample's time point label means: baseline before first vaccination. Vaccinee samples came from UK trials COV001 and COV002, including a single-blind randomized controlled phase 2/3 trial of AZD1222 (ChAdOx1 nCoV-19) in healthy adults. For TCRbeta chain sequencing, PBMC samples from trial participants were taken at day 0 and at day 28 after the second dose. The data were obtained in a study of T cell responses to AZD1222 COVID-19 vaccine (dated by TCRdb to the early 2020s). For the study in its entirety: AZD1222 recipients given second doses at about 4 weeks or at about 12 weeks were pooled, since spike-specific TCR depth and breadth were not found to differ between the two schedules. TCR sequencing covered 233 trial participants: 207 given two doses of AZD1222 and 26 given two doses of MenACWY control vaccine. Trial participants were enrolled by age into subgroups of 18-55, 56-69 and 70-plus years, and around 150, 29 and 61 TCR-sequenced participants, respectively, were included in these subgroups.

Measured from the cysteine to the phenylalanine, the CDR3 is 16 residues long. Just CDR3 DNA is preserved here, 48 bases in frame from base 1. The germline V gene specifies SNHLY as CDR1 and FYNNEI as CDR2. V sheds 7 bases and J sheds 12 bases, leaving 25 bases between their ends. Study-wide conclusions, independent of this receptor: Vaccine-associated CD4 TCRs spanned the whole spike protein, with dominant responses in regions 160-218 and 743-854. Conclusions about previously exposed vaccinees are limited because only six or seven AZD1222 recipients were SARS-CoV-2 seropositive at baseline. Spike-specific TCR breadth and depth rose significantly after two AZD1222 doses compared with day 0 and with MenACWY recipients. Because no samples from the day 14 peak response were available, repertoires could be characterized only after the peak T cell response. Most participants were white British and females outnumbered males, and the authors suggested that clonal diversity may have been underestimated. In the small 56-69-year group, the increase in depth fell short of significance, most likely because of low power. Nearly half of unique spike-specific TCRs reportedly recognized epitopes outside regions mutated in the B.1.351 and B.1.1.7 variants.

The CDR3 regions of human TCRbeta chains were analyzed by immunosequencing. Per the original workflow: Repertoire TCRs were matched against a reference library of SARS-CoV-2-specific TCRs generated with the MIRA antigen-specificity platform. Breadth was defined as the fraction of unique TCRs that were SARS-CoV-2-associated, and depth was defined as the fraction of total T cells that were SARS-CoV-2-associated. Using the MIRA data, each spike-specific TCR was assigned both to the spike region to which the TCR was reactive and to a CD4 or CD8 class. Log10-transformed breadth and depth values were compared by one-way ANOVA with Sidak's multiple comparisons tests. TCRdb retrieved this table from immuneACCESS and kept in-frame rearrangements only. Not all clones are present; in checked studies, unresolved V genes account for under half, and no reason is known for the remainder. V, J and clone size were drawn from that table, and D and trimming were deduced from the DNA. For this sample there are roughly 130,000 clones; more than 85% appear just once. The ten largest clones take up 2.5% to 3.5% of the sample.

The chain employs TRBV2 and TRBJ1-6, with a tentative D gene TRBD1 over 5 matching bases. This receptor was obtained from an adult in good health. The source material was peripheral blood, sampled on day 0 of AZD1222 vaccination. CDR3 protein: CASKIAGTDPFRPLHF. The sequenced DNA: TGTGCCAGCAAAATCGCCGGGACGGATCCCTTTCGACCCCTCCACTTT.